The rows below give T cell receptor beta chains drawn from one sample of a study of blood T cell repertoires in COVID-19. Profiling relied on immunoSEQ multiplex PCR, and the TCRdb table lists in-frame clones only, not all of them. The sample carries some 9,800 clones, around 80% recorded once. The sample taken for sequencing was peripheral blood. Receptors originate from a human donor in a cohort sampled during active COVID-19. CDR3s include the opening cysteine and the closing phenylalanine or tryptophan. Each record gives: clone size, J gene, V gene, D gene, CDR3 protein, CDR3 DNA. A D gene is named only where the DNA matches it firmly. Part of the rows lack a size; the others show once, few, many or a class for expanded clones.

clone_size: -
j_call: TRBJ1-3
v_call: TRBV5-5
d_call: -
cdr3_aa: CASSLGLRPEAGNTIYF
cdr3_nt: TGTGCCAGCAGCTTGGGCCTCCGTCCAGAGGCGGGAAACACCATATATTTT

clone_size: -
j_call: TRBJ2-7
v_call: TRBV5-6
d_call: -
cdr3_aa: CASSRDGDYEQYF
cdr3_nt: TGTGCCAGCAGCAGAGACGGAGACTACGAGCAGTACTTC

clone_size: -
j_call: TRBJ2-7
v_call: TRBV19
d_call: -
cdr3_aa: CGTENSYEQYF
cdr3_nt: TGTGGGACAGAGAACTCCTACGAGCAGTACTTC

clone_size: -
j_call: TRBJ1-1
v_call: TRBV5-4
d_call: -
cdr3_aa: CASSLVGGANTEAFF
cdr3_nt: TGTGCCAGCAGCTTGGTTGGAGGGGCGAACACTGAAGCTTTCTTT

clone_size: -
j_call: TRBJ2-3
v_call: TRBV25-1
d_call: -
cdr3_aa: CASSETGGPDTQYF
cdr3_nt: TGTGCCAGCAGTGAAACGGGGGGCCCAGATACGCAGTATTTT

clone_size: -
j_call: TRBJ2-3
v_call: TRBV7-3
d_call: TRBD2
cdr3_aa: CASSSGTSGVFDTQYF
cdr3_nt: TGTGCCAGCAGCTCCGGAACTAGCGGGGTCTTCGATACGCAGTATTTT

clone_size: once
j_call: TRBJ2-7
v_call: TRBV18
d_call: -
cdr3_aa: CASSPFPGRLYEQYF
cdr3_nt: TGTGCCAGCTCACCATTTCCAGGGAGGTTGTACGAGCAGTACTTC

clone_size: -
j_call: TRBJ2-7
v_call: TRBV28
d_call: TRBD1
cdr3_aa: CASSPTPGTGGYEQYF
cdr3_nt: TGTGCCAGCAGCCCAACCCCCGGGACAGGGGGCTACGAGCAGTACTTC

clone_size: -
j_call: TRBJ1-3
v_call: TRBV20-1
d_call: -
cdr3_aa: CSASRAESGNTIYF
cdr3_nt: TGCAGTGCTAGTCGCGCGGAGTCTGGAAACACCATATATTTT

clone_size: -
j_call: TRBJ2-7
v_call: TRBV6-5
d_call: TRBD1
cdr3_aa: CASRTGQYSYEQYF
cdr3_nt: TGTGCCAGTAGAACGGGACAGTACTCCTACGAGCAGTACTTC

clone_size: -
j_call: TRBJ2-5
v_call: TRBV5-1
d_call: -
cdr3_aa: CASSLAGQTETQYF
cdr3_nt: TGCGCCAGCAGCTTGGCAGGACAAACAGAGACCCAGTACTTC

clone_size: -
j_call: TRBJ2-1
v_call: TRBV2
d_call: TRBD2
cdr3_aa: CASSEVAGVGEQFF
cdr3_nt: TGTGCCAGCAGTGAGGTGGCGGGGGTCGGTGAGCAGTTCTTC

clone_size: -
j_call: TRBJ2-7
v_call: TRBV5-4
d_call: TRBD1
cdr3_aa: CASSLGGQGGYEQYF
cdr3_nt: TGTGCCAGCAGCTTGGGAGGACAGGGTGGCTACGAGCAGTACTTC

clone_size: once
j_call: TRBJ1-2
v_call: TRBV24-1
d_call: -
cdr3_aa: CATSDFTGSVYTF
cdr3_nt: TGTGCCACCAGTGATTTCACAGGGAGTGTCTACACCTTC

clone_size: -
j_call: TRBJ1-1
v_call: TRBV7-3
d_call: -
cdr3_aa: CASSQGRNTEAFF
cdr3_nt: TGTGCCAGCAGCCAAGGGAGGAACACTGAAGCTTTCTTT

clone_size: -
j_call: TRBJ2-7
v_call: TRBV11-2
d_call: -
cdr3_aa: CASSLTSYEQYF
cdr3_nt: TGTGCCAGCAGCTTAACTAGCTACGAGCAGTACTTC

clone_size: -
j_call: TRBJ1-1
v_call: TRBV9
d_call: TRBD1
cdr3_aa: CASTAQDRSTEAFF
cdr3_nt: TGTGCCAGCACCGCCCAGGACAGGTCCACTGAAGCTTTCTTT

clone_size: few
j_call: TRBJ1-4
v_call: TRBV3-1/TRBV3-2
d_call: -
cdr3_aa: CASSQGGGGGEKLFF
cdr3_nt: TGTGCCAGCAGCCAAGGGGGCGGGGGCGGAGAAAAACTGTTTTTT

clone_size: -
j_call: TRBJ2-2
v_call: TRBV19
d_call: -
cdr3_aa: CASSHLGVRTGELFF
cdr3_nt: TGTGCCAGTAGTCATCTCGGGGTTAGGACCGGGGAGCTGTTTTTT

clone_size: -
j_call: TRBJ1-6
v_call: TRBV4-3
d_call: -
cdr3_aa: CASSQEQGSPNSPLHF
cdr3_nt: TGCGCCAGCAGCCAAGAACAGGGCAGCCCCAATTCACCCCTCCACTTT

clone_size: -
j_call: TRBJ1-4
v_call: TRBV7-6
d_call: TRBD1
cdr3_aa: CASSFRAGGLANEKLFF
cdr3_nt: TGTGCCAGCAGCTTTCGGGCAGGGGGACTCGCTAATGAAAAACTGTTTTTT

clone_size: once
j_call: TRBJ2-1
v_call: TRBV7-2
d_call: -
cdr3_aa: CASSSYTGERQFF
cdr3_nt: TGTGCCAGCAGCTCATACACAGGAGAGAGGCAGTTCTTC

clone_size: -
j_call: TRBJ1-2
v_call: TRBV21-1
d_call: -
cdr3_aa: CASSSTWDFGGYTF
cdr3_nt: TGTGCCAGCAGTAGCACCTGGGACTTTGGTGGCTACACCTTC

clone_size: -
j_call: TRBJ2-7
v_call: TRBV30
d_call: -
cdr3_aa: CAWSVSGLEQYF
cdr3_nt: TGTGCCTGGAGTGTTTCAGGGCTCGAGCAGTACTTC

clone_size: -
j_call: TRBJ1-5
v_call: TRBV7-9
d_call: -
cdr3_aa: CASSSPGQPQHF
cdr3_nt: TGTGCCAGCAGTTCGCCCGGTCAGCCCCAGCATTTT

clone_size: -
j_call: TRBJ1-4
v_call: TRBV2
d_call: -
cdr3_aa: CASSDPGGLTNEKLFF
cdr3_nt: TGTGCCAGCAGTGACCCCGGGGGGCTGACTAATGAAAAACTGTTTTTT

clone_size: -
j_call: TRBJ2-7
v_call: TRBV27
d_call: -
cdr3_aa: CASSLWPGSSYEQYF
cdr3_nt: TGTGCCAGCAGTTTATGGCCAGGCAGCTCCTACGAGCAGTACTTC

clone_size: -
j_call: TRBJ1-3
v_call: TRBV11-2
d_call: -
cdr3_aa: CASSLRGPSGNTIYF
cdr3_nt: TGTGCCAGCAGCCTCCGAGGTCCCTCTGGAAACACCATATATTTT

clone_size: -
j_call: TRBJ1-1
v_call: TRBV9
d_call: -
cdr3_aa: CASSAALRTVNTEAFF
cdr3_nt: TGTGCCAGCAGCGCAGCCTTAAGGACAGTGAACACTGAAGCTTTCTTT

clone_size: -
j_call: TRBJ1-1
v_call: TRBV19
d_call: -
cdr3_aa: CASSIGLSSGGGAFF
cdr3_nt: TGTGCCAGTAGTATTGGCCTCTCCAGCGGGGGGGGTGCTTTCTTT

clone_size: -
j_call: TRBJ1-1
v_call: TRBV7-2
d_call: -
cdr3_aa: CASSSRNQGYAFF
cdr3_nt: TGTGCCAGCAGCTCGAGAAACCAGGGTTATGCTTTCTTT

clone_size: few
j_call: TRBJ1-1
v_call: TRBV11-3
d_call: -
cdr3_aa: CASSLSLNTEAFF
cdr3_nt: TGTGCCAGCAGCTTATCTTTGAACACTGAAGCTTTCTTT

clone_size: -
j_call: TRBJ2-7
v_call: TRBV10-3
d_call: -
cdr3_aa: CAISEADEQYF
cdr3_nt: TGTGCCATCAGTGAGGCGGACGAGCAGTACTTC

clone_size: few
j_call: TRBJ1-1
v_call: TRBV9
d_call: TRBD1
cdr3_aa: CASSVADGRGITEAFF
cdr3_nt: TGTGCCAGCAGCGTAGCGGACGGCAGGGGGATCACTGAAGCTTTCTTT

clone_size: -
j_call: TRBJ2-7
v_call: TRBV2
d_call: TRBD1
cdr3_aa: CASSLMTGSNF
cdr3_nt: TGTGCCAGCAGCCTAATGACAGGGTCGAACTTC

clone_size: -
j_call: TRBJ2-7
v_call: TRBV6-1
d_call: -
cdr3_aa: CASSDPGRTYEQYF
cdr3_nt: TGTGCCAGCAGTGATCCAGGGCGCACCTACGAGCAGTACTTC

clone_size: -
j_call: TRBJ2-7
v_call: TRBV3-1/TRBV3-2
d_call: TRBD2
cdr3_aa: CASSQDGRGGAYEQYF
cdr3_nt: TGTGCCAGCAGCCAAGACGGTCGGGGGGGCGCCTACGAGCAGTACTTC

clone_size: once
j_call: TRBJ2-1
v_call: TRBV7-2
d_call: TRBD2
cdr3_aa: CASSPGLAGGEQFF
cdr3_nt: TGTGCCAGCAGCCCCGGACTAGCGGGGGGGGAGCAGTTCTTC

clone_size: -
j_call: TRBJ1-2
v_call: TRBV5-1
d_call: TRBD1
cdr3_aa: CASSSDRGGGYTF
cdr3_nt: TGCGCCAGCAGCTCGGACAGGGGTGGTGGCTACACCTTC

clone_size: -
j_call: TRBJ2-7
v_call: TRBV6-5
d_call: TRBD1
cdr3_aa: CASSLQGATYEQYF
cdr3_nt: TGTGCCAGCAGTTTACAGGGGGCCACCTACGAGCAGTACTTC

clone_size: -
j_call: TRBJ2-1
v_call: TRBV7-6
d_call: TRBD2
cdr3_aa: CASRRTSGSYNEQFF
cdr3_nt: TGTGCCAGCAGGCGAACTAGCGGATCTTACAATGAGCAGTTCTTC

clone_size: -
j_call: TRBJ2-7
v_call: TRBV7-9
d_call: TRBD2
cdr3_aa: CASSLPGGKDEQYF
cdr3_nt: TGTGCCAGCAGCTTGCCGGGAGGTAAGGACGAGCAGTACTTC

clone_size: once
j_call: TRBJ2-7
v_call: TRBV7-9
d_call: -
cdr3_aa: CASSLGRQQEQYF
cdr3_nt: TGTGCCAGCAGCTTAGGGCGGCAGCAAGAGCAGTACTTC

clone_size: -
j_call: TRBJ2-7
v_call: TRBV15
d_call: -
cdr3_aa: CATSRTTNEQYF
cdr3_nt: TGTGCCACCAGCAGAACCACTAACGAGCAGTACTTC

clone_size: -
j_call: TRBJ1-6
v_call: TRBV3-1/TRBV3-2
d_call: -
cdr3_aa: CASSLIPGLENSPLHF
cdr3_nt: TGTGCCAGCAGCCTCATACCGGGACTGGAAAATTCACCCCTCCACTTT

clone_size: -
j_call: TRBJ1-1
v_call: TRBV5-5
d_call: -
cdr3_aa: CASSLFSSGEAFF
cdr3_nt: TGTGCCAGCAGCTTGTTCTCATCAGGTGAAGCTTTCTTT

clone_size: -
j_call: TRBJ2-1
v_call: TRBV7-2
d_call: -
cdr3_aa: CASSLAFGGYNEQFF
cdr3_nt: TGTGCCAGCAGCTTAGCCTTCGGCGGATACAATGAGCAGTTCTTC

clone_size: -
j_call: TRBJ1-1
v_call: TRBV9
d_call: -
cdr3_aa: CASSGPHPGAEAFF
cdr3_nt: TGTGCCAGCAGCGGACCACACCCCGGGGCTGAAGCTTTCTTT

clone_size: few
j_call: TRBJ2-5
v_call: TRBV5-1
d_call: -
cdr3_aa: CASTPAGLQETQYF
cdr3_nt: TGCGCCAGCACTCCCGCAGGCCTCCAAGAGACCCAGTACTTC

clone_size: -
j_call: TRBJ1-2
v_call: TRBV5-4
d_call: -
cdr3_aa: CASSLVGNPYGYTF
cdr3_nt: TGTGCCAGCAGCTTGGTCGGTAATCCTTATGGCTACACCTTC

clone_size: -
j_call: TRBJ2-1
v_call: TRBV25-1
d_call: TRBD2
cdr3_aa: CASSDLAGANHNEQFF
cdr3_nt: TGTGCCAGCAGTGATCTAGCGGGGGCAAATCACAATGAGCAGTTCTTC

clone_size: -
j_call: TRBJ1-6
v_call: TRBV30
d_call: TRBD1
cdr3_aa: CAWRARGQGISSYNSPLHF
cdr3_nt: TGTGCCTGGAGAGCGCGCGGACAGGGGATTAGCTCCTATAATTCACCCCTCCACTTT

clone_size: -
j_call: TRBJ1-5
v_call: TRBV19
d_call: TRBD1
cdr3_aa: CASSMGQYSNQPQHF
cdr3_nt: TGTGCCAGTAGCATGGGACAGTATAGCAATCAGCCCCAGCATTTT

clone_size: -
j_call: TRBJ2-7
v_call: TRBV7-2
d_call: TRBD2
cdr3_aa: CASSQEAGGLYEQYF
cdr3_nt: TGTGCCAGCAGCCAAGAAGCGGGGGGCCTCTACGAGCAGTACTTC

clone_size: few
j_call: TRBJ2-7
v_call: TRBV11-2
d_call: -
cdr3_aa: CASSLRNEPKGF
cdr3_nt: TGTGCCAGCAGCTTAAGGAACGAGCCAAAGGGGTTC

clone_size: -
j_call: TRBJ1-1
v_call: TRBV3-1/TRBV3-2
d_call: TRBD1
cdr3_aa: CASSPGGITEAFF
cdr3_nt: TGTGCCAGCAGCCCAGGGGGTATCACTGAAGCTTTCTTT

clone_size: few
j_call: TRBJ1-1
v_call: TRBV3-1/TRBV3-2
d_call: -
cdr3_aa: CASSQGWEHTEAFF
cdr3_nt: TGTGCCAGCAGCCAAGGTTGGGAGCACACTGAAGCTTTCTTT

clone_size: few
j_call: TRBJ1-5
v_call: TRBV7-2
d_call: TRBD1
cdr3_aa: CASSLDRGLGQPQHF
cdr3_nt: TGTGCCAGCAGCTTGGACAGGGGGCTGGGTCAGCCCCAGCATTTT

clone_size: -
j_call: TRBJ2-2
v_call: TRBV19
d_call: -
cdr3_aa: CASSILKGDTGELFF
cdr3_nt: TGTGCCAGTAGTATACTGAAGGGGGACACCGGGGAGCTGTTTTTT